This entry features one T cell receptor beta chain sequence. This sample stems from a study of cytomegalovirus exposure and HLA in healthy donors. It was with 60 Vbeta and 13 Jbeta primers that the PCR ran. Sequencing was performed with immunoSEQ multiplex PCR; in TCRdb, only in-frame clones are kept and a portion is missing. The sample has 120,000 or so clones; around 72% are singletons. V lost 5 bases and J lost 0, with 8 bases in between. Germline CDR1 reads LNHDA; CDR2 reads SQIVND (reference sequence). This CDR3 spans 13 amino acids. Sequencing used PBMCs. The receptor's source is a man younger than 45 in good health and CMV-seronegative. The rearrangement uses TRBV19 and TRBJ2-7; perhaps TRBD2 as D (5 bases). The CDR3 DNA reads as TGTGCCAGTAGTGGTCGGGACTCCTACGAGCAGTACTTC. It specifies CASSGRDSYEQYF.